This note documents a single T cell receptor (beta chain) sequence. The antigen remains unidentified. The CDR3 has 15 amino acids. Per germline, CDR1 DFQATT and CDR2 SNEGSKA (reference sequence). V lost 3 bases to trimming and J lost 6 bases; unmatched junction nucleotides: 14. The data stem from a study of blood T cells in healthy people across ages. Findings and caveats of the study: Estimated diversity, derived from one million T cells, was regarded as an underestimate.

The use of a sample-barcoded 5' primer and a J-beta primer mix characterized a second PCR of about 7 to 12 cycles. TCRdb itself ran the 5' RACE reads through MiXCR, one entry per CDR3 protein. The data show 650,000 to 950,000 distinct CDR3 sequences, roughly 44% seen once. The sequence came from a man aged 55 to 70 in good health. Sequencing was carried out using blood. The chain joins TRBV20-1 to TRBJ2-7, with 7 bases matching TRBD1. The CDR3 reads CSASYPWTGRGEQYF. The DNA for the CDR3 is TGCAGTGCTAGTTACCCCTGGACAGGAAGAGGCGAGCAGTACTTC.